These 28 T cell receptor beta chains were sequenced from one sample in a study of blood T cells in healthy people across ages. Alongside a J-beta primer mix, a sample-barcoded 5' primer served in a second PCR lasting about 6 to 11 cycles. TCRdb reanalysed the 5' RACE reads using MiXCR and keeps one entry per CDR3 protein. The sample holds over a million distinct CDR3 sequences, around 40% seen once. Sequenced material: blood. All receptors come from a woman aged 18-29 years in good health.

Here the CDR3 DNA reads TGCAGTGCACCCGACAGGGGGCTTCTTGATTCACCCCTCCACTTT. Translated, it gives CSAPDRGLLDSPLHF. The chain combines TRBV20-1 with TRBJ1-6, with 10 bases identical to TRBD1. Germline lookup yields CDR1 DFQATT and CDR2 SNEGSKA (reference sequence). CDR3 length: 15 residues. J lost 8 bases, V lost 6 bases, and 10 bases had no gene match.

The V gene is TRBV12-3 or TRBV12-4, the J gene TRBJ2-3; D is ambiguous. V was clipped by 4 bases and J by 3 bases, with 8 bases between them. The CDR3 runs 13 residues. The CDR3 loop is CASSSGMTDTQYF. The CDR3 bases are TGTGCCAGCAGTTCGGGCATGACAGATACGCAGTATTTT.

V usage is TRBV6-6 and J usage is TRBJ2-1, with 9 bases identical to TRBD1. This CDR3 is 14 amino acids long. Trimming took 4 bases from V and 13 from J; bases not matched to a gene: 11. Germline V gives CDR1 MNHNY, CDR2 SVGAGI (reference sequence). CDR3 in amino acids: CASSSPGQGETQFF. The DNA for the CDR3 is TGTGCCAGCAGTTCTCCGGGACAGGGAGAGACCCAGTTCTTC.

V gene TRBV20-1 combines with J gene TRBJ2-1; either TRBD1 or TRBD2 may fit D (5 bases each). Germline CDR1 reads DFQATT; CDR2 reads SNEGSKA (reference sequence). This CDR3 contains 14 residues. V dropped 5 bases and J dropped 3 bases, with 14 bases sitting between them. As DNA, the CDR3 is TGCAGTGCTCGGGGCCAAACATACTACAATGAGCAGTTCTTC. Translating it yields CSARGQTYYNEQFF.

This clonotype was seen only a few times. Its ends do not fully match the called genes, so a read error is possible. The rearrangement joins TRBV6-6 to TRBJ1-2, with D possibly TRBD1 on 5 matching bases. This CDR3 is 16 amino acids long. The germline gives CDR1 MNHNY, CDR2 SVGAGI (reference sequence). CDR3 protein: CASRSDRSDPNYGYTF. The CDR3 nucleotides read TGTGCTAGCAGGAGCGACAGATCCGACCCTAACTATGGCTACACCTTC.

The chain couples TRBV5-1 to TRBJ2-5; no firm D call. Germline CDR1 SGHRS, CDR2 YFSETQ. This CDR3 has 15 residues. The V end lost 0 bases, the J end lost 2 bases, and 11 bases lay between the germline ends. The CDR3 spells CASSLVSRLQETQYF. The DNA for the CDR3 is TGCGCCAGCAGCTTGGTATCCAGGTTACAAGAGACCCAGTACTTC.

Worth noting for this clonotype: A read error may account for a junction end that differs from germline. This chain joins TRBV18 and TRBJ1-6; no firm D call. This CDR3 has 8 amino acids. Germline V lookup: CDR1 KGHSH, CDR2 LQKENI. CDR3 DNA sequence: TGTGCCAGCTCACCACTCCACTTT. Translation gives CASSPLHF.

This clonotype has just a few counts. The genes are TRBV19 and TRBJ2-3; the match to TRBD2 covers 7 bases. The CDR3 is 16 amino acids. The J segment lost 5 bases and the V segment lost 4 bases, leaving 12 bases of the junction unmatched. The germline CDR1 and CDR2 sequences are LNHDA and SQIVND (reference sequence). CDR3 amino acids: CASSTVGPSGRDTQYF. Here the CDR3 DNA reads TGTGCCAGTAGTACGGTGGGGCCTAGCGGTAGAGATACGCAGTATTTT.

On this clonotype: A read error may account for a junction end that differs from germline. J is TRBJ2-7 and V is TRBV12-3 or TRBV12-4, with 10 bases identical to TRBD2. This CDR3 has 16 residues. CDR3 amino acids: CAGSLGALAGANEQYF. CDR3 bases: TGTGCCGGCAGTTTAGGGGCCCTAGCGGGAGCAAACGAGCAGTACTTC.

This clonotype was detected many times. The rearrangement uses TRBV7-2 and TRBJ1-5; D not resolved. With 0 bases removed from V and 6 bases from J, the gap between germline ends came to 9 bases. This CDR3 is 14 amino acids long. Germline CDR1 SGHTA, CDR2 FQGNSA. CDR3 region: CASSLAWAGQPQHF. DNA for the CDR3: TGTGCCAGCAGCTTAGCCTGGGCGGGTCAGCCCCAGCATTTT. The full variable domain, with the rest looked up from reference TRBV7-2 and TRBJ1-5, is GAGVSQSPSNKVTEKGKDVELRCDPISGHTALYWYRQSLGQGLEFLIYFQGNSAPDKSGLPSDRFSAERTGGSVSTLTIQRTQQEDSAVYLCASSLAWAGQPQHFGDGTRLSIL.

This clonotype was seen a few times. The J gene is TRBJ1-2, the V gene TRBV12-3 or TRBV12-4; D is uncertain. The CDR3 spans 15 residues. V was shortened by 7 bases and J by 3 bases, with 18 bases between the two germline ends. The chain's CDR3 is CASTPALMWDYGYTF. DNA of the CDR3: TGTGCCAGCACTCCCGCCCTTATGTGGGACTATGGCTACACCTTC.

This clonotype was detected only a few times. The chain employs TRBV7-2 and TRBJ2-1; D unclear. This CDR3 is 16 amino acids long. CDR1 and CDR2 from the germline V gene are SGHTA and FQGNSA. Trimming removed 0 bases at V and 1 base at J, with 10 bases between. In DNA form, the CDR3 reads TGTGCCAGCAGCTTAGCAGGGTCCCTATCCTACAATGAGCAGTTCTTC. This codes for CASSLAGSLSYNEQFF. Using reference TRBV7-2 and TRBJ2-1 for the parts outside the CDR3, the full variable domain is GAGVSQSPSNKVTEKGKDVELRCDPISGHTALYWYRQSLGQGLEFLIYFQGNSAPDKSGLPSDRFSAERTGGSVSTLTIQRTQQEDSAVYLCASSLAGSLSYNEQFFGPGTRLTVL.

Comment on this clonotype: This could be a read error, since a much larger clone is one nucleotide away. V usage is TRBV29-1 and J usage is TRBJ2-5; D is undetermined. The CDR3 length is 11 residues. Trimming removed 2 bases at V and 11 bases at J, with 12 bases between. Germline CDR1 SQVTM, CDR2 ANQGSEA. The CDR3 protein is CSVESYGEQYF. DNA of the CDR3: TGCAGCGTTGAATCCTATGGTGAGCAGTACTTC.

This clonotype occurred a few times. CDR3 in DNA: TGTGCCAGCAGTTACTCCGGGAGCGGGAGAGTCAACGAGCAGTACTTC. Its translation is CASSYSGSGRVNEQYF. This chain connects TRBV6-5 to TRBJ2-7, with 8 bases that match TRBD2. Trimming took 0 bases from V and 5 from J; bases not matched to a gene: 9. Per germline, CDR1 MNHEY and CDR2 SVGAGI. This CDR3 is built from 16 residues.

The table lists this clonotype with a few counts. The chain combines TRBV28 with TRBJ2-1; 8 nucleotides match TRBD1. From germline, CDR1 is MDHEN and CDR2 SYDVKM. The CDR3 runs 13 residues. Unmatched junction bases numbered 10, after V lost 5 bases and J lost 13 bases. The CDR3 here is CASSPWTGYLQFF. The CDR3 coding sequence is TGTGCCAGCAGTCCCTGGACAGGGTATCTTCAGTTCTTC. Looking up the rest from reference TRBV28 and TRBJ2-1 gives the full variable domain: DVKVTQSSRYLVKRTGEKVFLECVQDMDHENMFWYRQDPGLGLRLIYFSYDVKMKEKGDIPEGYSVSREKKERFSLILESASTNQTSMYLCASSPWTGYLQFFGPGTRLTVL.

This clonotype came up a few times. The V and J genes are TRBV7-9 and TRBJ2-1, with unresolved D. Germline-derived CDR1 and CDR2 are SEHNR and FQNEAQ (reference sequence). Trimming removed 1 base from V and 9 bases from J, with 7 bases in between. This CDR3 has 12 residues. The DNA for the CDR3 is TGTGCCAGCAGCTTAGTTGTGGTTGAGCAGTTCTTC. Its protein product is CASSLVVVEQFF.

V usage is TRBV29-1 and J usage is TRBJ1-1, with 9 bases matching TRBD1. CDR1 is SQVTM, CDR2 ANQGSEA, per germline. This CDR3 spans 14 amino acids. The junction had 1 base not matched to a gene; V was cut back by 1 base and J by 1 base. In DNA form, the CDR3 reads TGCAGCGTTGAAGTACAGGGGGCGAACACTGAAGCTTTCTTT. It specifies CSVEVQGANTEAFF.

A few counts support this clonotype. CDR3 bases: TGTGCCAGCAGCCCTACAGGGTACGCTGAAGCTTTCTTT. Protein: CASSPTGYAEAFF. V is TRBV14 and J is TRBJ1-1, with D tentatively TRBD1 (6 bases). V lost 4 bases to trimming and J lost 6 bases, with 12 bases between them. The germline gives CDR1 SGHDN, CDR2 FVKESK. The CDR3 has 13 amino acids.

The V and J genes are TRBV4-1 and TRBJ2-1; 8 bases match TRBD1. This CDR3 comprises 15 residues. Per germline, CDR1 MGHRA and CDR2 YSYEKL. V lost 0 bases, J lost 10 bases, and 8 bases stayed unmatched. CDR3: CASSQDRQGYYEQFF. For the CDR3, the DNA is TGCGCCAGCAGCCAAGATAGACAGGGGTACTACGAGCAGTTCTTC.

This rearrangement joins TRBV29-1 to TRBJ2-3; 8 bases are a match to TRBD1. CDR3 length: 15 amino acids. Germline CDR1 SQVTM, CDR2 ANQGSEA. The ends lost 1 base at V and 4 bases at J; junction bases unmatched: 7. In DNA, the CDR3 is TGCAGCGTTGAAGGGACAGGGCGCCCCGCAGATACGCAGTATTTT. Translation gives CSVEGTGRPADTQYF.

The V call is TRBV20-1, the J call TRBJ2-4, with 8 bases matching TRBD2. The assigned J gene may be wrong: the sequence end matches TRBJ2-7 better. The CDR3 contains 15 residues. CDR1 is DFQATT and CDR2 is SNEGSKA in the germline V gene (reference sequence). The CDR3 nucleotides read TGCAGTGCTAGAGTAGCGGGTAGCGGGGCCTACGAGCAGTACTTC. It is translated as CSARVAGSGAYEQYF.

This sequence joins TRBV21-1 and TRBJ2-7; the tabulated D call, TRBD1, remains unverified against the DNA. TRBV21-1 is assigned pseudogene status. The CDR3 length is 15 residues. The CDR3, as DNA: TGTGCCAGCCCCGGGGGGCAACCTCGTTCCTACGAGCAGTACTTC. Amino acid sequence: CASPGGQPRSYEQYF.

As for this clonotype: A much larger clone lies one base from this, so it may be a read error. The rearrangement joins TRBV29-1 to TRBJ2-5, with 10 nucleotides matching TRBD2. Losses at the gene ends were 7 bases for V and 11 bases for J; bases not matched to a gene: 22. Germline V gives CDR1 SQVTM, CDR2 ANQGSEA. This CDR3 has 16 amino acids. The CDR3 nucleotides read TGCAGCGCTGCCGTCACTAGCGGGACTGGGTACAATGAGCAGTACTTC. This encodes CSAAVTSGTGYNEQYF.

The chain joins TRBV10-3 to TRBJ2-1, with unresolved D. The DNA end lines up better with TRBJ2-7; the J call may be wrong. This CDR3 has 18 residues. The V gene's germline CDR1 is ENHRY and CDR2 SYGVKD. As DNA, the CDR3 is TGTGCCATCAACTCAGAGGTTTCGGGCGATAGCTCCTACAATGAGCAGTACTTC. As protein: CAINSEVSGDSSYNEQYF.

This clonotype was counted ten times or more. The chain uses TRBV6-1 and TRBJ2-1; possible D gene TRBD1, 5 bases. Trimming removed 8 bases at V and 4 bases at J, with 9 bases between. The CDR3 runs to 12 residues. Germline CDR1 is MNHNS and CDR2 is SASEGT. The CDR3 region has the DNA TGTGCCAGCTCGGACAATTACAATGAGCAGTTCTTC. It encodes CASSDNYNEQFF.

Only one count was recorded for this clonotype. This sequence joins TRBV29-1 and TRBJ2-2, with 8 bases that match TRBD2. The junction had 12 bases not matched to a gene; V was cut back by 6 bases and J by 6 bases. The germline V gene has CDR1 SQVTM and CDR2 ANQGSEA. This CDR3 contains 15 residues. The CDR3 spells CSVGSLRAGAGELFF. CDR3 sequence (DNA): TGCAGCGTCGGGAGCCTGCGAGCGGGAGCCGGGGAGCTGTTTTTT.

This chain joins TRBV7-3 and TRBJ2-7, with D possibly being TRBD1 or TRBD2 (5 bases each). The CDR3 is 14 amino acids. The V end lost 1 base, the J end lost 10 bases, and 17 bases lay between the germline ends. Germline values: CDR1 SGHTA, CDR2 FQGTGA. This CDR3 is CASSLNAGRGTQYF. The CDR3 DNA reads TGTGCCAGCAGCTTAAATGCGGGCCGGGGCACCCAGTACTTC. Full variable domain (outside the CDR3, taken from reference TRBV7-3 and TRBJ2-7): GAGVSQTPSNKVTEKGKYVELRCDPISGHTALYWYRQSLGQGPEFLIYFQGTGAADDSGLPNDRFFAVRPEGSVSTLKIQRTERGDSAVYLCASSLNAGRGTQYFGPGTRLTVT.

This chain's CDR3 is CASSIMGRLAGGPKGHEQYF. CDR3 in DNA: TGTGCCAGTAGTATAATGGGCAGACTAGCGGGGGGGCCAAAAGGTCATGAGCAGTACTTC. The V gene is TRBV19, the J gene TRBJ2-5; TRBD2 matches 14 bases. Germline values: CDR1 LNHDA, CDR2 SQIVND (reference sequence). This CDR3 is built from 20 residues. V lost 2 bases to trimming and J lost 11 bases; unmatched junction nucleotides: 22.